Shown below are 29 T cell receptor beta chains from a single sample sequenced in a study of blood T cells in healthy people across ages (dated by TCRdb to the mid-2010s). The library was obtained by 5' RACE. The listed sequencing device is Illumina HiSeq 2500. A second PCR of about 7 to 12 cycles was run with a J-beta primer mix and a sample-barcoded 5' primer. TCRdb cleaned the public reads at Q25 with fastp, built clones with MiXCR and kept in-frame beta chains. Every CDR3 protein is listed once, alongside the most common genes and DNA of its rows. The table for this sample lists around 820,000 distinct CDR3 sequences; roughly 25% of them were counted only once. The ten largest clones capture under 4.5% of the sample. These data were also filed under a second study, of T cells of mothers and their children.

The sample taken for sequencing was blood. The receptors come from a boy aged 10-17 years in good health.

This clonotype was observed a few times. The CDR3 region has the DNA TGTGCCAGCTCACCACCAGGCAGGGTTTCACCCCTCCACTTT. Residues: CASSPPGRVSPLHF. The rearrangement uses TRBV18 and TRBJ1-6, with D tentatively TRBD1 (5 bases). In germline, CDR1 is KGHSH, CDR2 LQKENI. V was trimmed by 0 bases and J by 9 bases, leaving 9 bases between them. The CDR3 covers 14 residues.

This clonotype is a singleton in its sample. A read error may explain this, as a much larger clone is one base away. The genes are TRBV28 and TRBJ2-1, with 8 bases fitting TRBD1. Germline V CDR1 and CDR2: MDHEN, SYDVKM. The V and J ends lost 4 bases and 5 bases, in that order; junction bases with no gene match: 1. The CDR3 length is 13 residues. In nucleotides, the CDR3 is TGTGCCAGCAGTTCGGGACAGGACAATGAGCAGTTCTTC. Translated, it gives CASSSGQDNEQFF.

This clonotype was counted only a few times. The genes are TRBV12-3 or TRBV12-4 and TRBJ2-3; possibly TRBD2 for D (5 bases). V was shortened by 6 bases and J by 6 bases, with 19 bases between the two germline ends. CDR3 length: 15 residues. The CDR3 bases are TGTGCCAGCAGCTTTTCGATTAGCAGAGGGGATACGCAGTATTTT. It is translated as CASSFSISRGDTQYF.

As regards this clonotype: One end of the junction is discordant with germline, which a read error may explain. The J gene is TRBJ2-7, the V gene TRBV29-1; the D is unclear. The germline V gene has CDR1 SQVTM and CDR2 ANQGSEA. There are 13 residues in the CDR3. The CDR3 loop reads CSVTEFSSYERYF. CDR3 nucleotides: TGCAGCGTTACTGAGTTCAGCTCCTACGAGCGGTACTTC.

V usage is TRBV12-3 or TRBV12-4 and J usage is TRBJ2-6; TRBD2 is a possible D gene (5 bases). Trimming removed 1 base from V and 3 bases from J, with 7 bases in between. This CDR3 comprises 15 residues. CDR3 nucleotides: TGTGCCAGCAGTTTAGTCGCGGGTGGGGCCAACGTCCTGACTTTC. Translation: CASSLVAGGANVLTF.

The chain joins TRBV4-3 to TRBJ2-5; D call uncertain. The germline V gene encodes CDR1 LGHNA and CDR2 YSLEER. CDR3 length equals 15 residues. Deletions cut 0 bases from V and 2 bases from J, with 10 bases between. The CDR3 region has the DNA TGCGCCAGCAGCCAAGATCCAGGCAGACAAGAGACCCAGTACTTC. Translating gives CASSQDPGRQETQYF.

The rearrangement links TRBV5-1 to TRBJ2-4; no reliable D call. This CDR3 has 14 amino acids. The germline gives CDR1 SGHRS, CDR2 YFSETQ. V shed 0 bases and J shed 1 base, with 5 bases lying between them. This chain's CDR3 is CASSLVPAKNIQYF. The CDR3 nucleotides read TGCGCCAGCAGCTTGGTTCCGGCCAAAAACATTCAGTACTTC.

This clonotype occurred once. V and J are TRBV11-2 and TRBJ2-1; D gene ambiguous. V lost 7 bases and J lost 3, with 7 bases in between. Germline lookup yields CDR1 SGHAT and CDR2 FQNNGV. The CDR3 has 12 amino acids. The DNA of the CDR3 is TGTGCCAGCACTGACCTCTACAATGAGCAGTTCTTC. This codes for CASTDLYNEQFF.

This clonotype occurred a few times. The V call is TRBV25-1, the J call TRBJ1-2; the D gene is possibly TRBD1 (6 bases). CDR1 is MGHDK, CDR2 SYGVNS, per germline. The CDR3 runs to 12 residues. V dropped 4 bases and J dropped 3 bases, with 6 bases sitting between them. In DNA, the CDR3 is TGTGCCAGCAGTGGACAGGACTATGGCTACACCTTC. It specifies CASSGQDYGYTF.

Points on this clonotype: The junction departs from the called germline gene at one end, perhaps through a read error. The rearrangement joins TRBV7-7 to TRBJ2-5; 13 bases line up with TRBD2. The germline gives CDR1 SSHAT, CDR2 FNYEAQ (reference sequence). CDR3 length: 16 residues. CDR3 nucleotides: TGTGCTAGCAGCAAGGGACTAGCGGGATTCACTGAGACCCAGTACTTC. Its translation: CASSKGLAGFTETQYF.

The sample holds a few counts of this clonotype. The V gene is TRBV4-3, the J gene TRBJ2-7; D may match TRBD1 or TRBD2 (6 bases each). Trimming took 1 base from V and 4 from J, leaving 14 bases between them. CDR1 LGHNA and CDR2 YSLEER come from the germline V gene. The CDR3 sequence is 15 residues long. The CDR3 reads CASSQARGGLYEQYF. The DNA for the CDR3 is TGCGCCAGCAGCCAAGCGAGAGGGGGGCTATACGAGCAGTACTTC.

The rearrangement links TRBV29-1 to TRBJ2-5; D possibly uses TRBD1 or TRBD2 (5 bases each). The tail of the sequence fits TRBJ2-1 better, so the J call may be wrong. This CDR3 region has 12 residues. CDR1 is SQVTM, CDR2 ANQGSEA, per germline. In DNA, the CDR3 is TGCAGCGTGGACATGACTGGGGGTGAGCAGTTCTTC. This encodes CSVDMTGGEQFF.

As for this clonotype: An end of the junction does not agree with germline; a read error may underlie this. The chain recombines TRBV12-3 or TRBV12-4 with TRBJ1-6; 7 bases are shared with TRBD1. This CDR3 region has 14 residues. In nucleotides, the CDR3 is TGTGTCAGCAGTCTGGACAGGATTGGATCGACCCTCCACTTT. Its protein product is CVSSLDRIGSTLHF.

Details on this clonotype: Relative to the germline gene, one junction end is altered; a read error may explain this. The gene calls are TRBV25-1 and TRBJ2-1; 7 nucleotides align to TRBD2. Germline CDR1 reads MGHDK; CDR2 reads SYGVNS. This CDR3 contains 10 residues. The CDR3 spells CASSDERDYF. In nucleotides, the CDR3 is TGTGCCAGCAGTGACGAGCGGGATTACTTC.

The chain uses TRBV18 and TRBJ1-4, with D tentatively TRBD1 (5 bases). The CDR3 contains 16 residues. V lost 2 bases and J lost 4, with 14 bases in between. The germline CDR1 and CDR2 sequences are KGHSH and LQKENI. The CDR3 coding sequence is TGTGCCAGCTCACCAAAGGCAGGGCCCTATAATGAAAAACTGTTTTTT. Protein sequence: CASSPKAGPYNEKLFF.

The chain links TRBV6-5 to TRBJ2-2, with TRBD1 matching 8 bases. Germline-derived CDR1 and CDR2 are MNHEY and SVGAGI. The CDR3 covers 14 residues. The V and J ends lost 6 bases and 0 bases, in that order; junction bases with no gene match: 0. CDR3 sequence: CASRGQANTGELFF. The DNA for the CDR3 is TGTGCCAGCAGGGGACAGGCGAACACCGGGGAGCTGTTTTTT.

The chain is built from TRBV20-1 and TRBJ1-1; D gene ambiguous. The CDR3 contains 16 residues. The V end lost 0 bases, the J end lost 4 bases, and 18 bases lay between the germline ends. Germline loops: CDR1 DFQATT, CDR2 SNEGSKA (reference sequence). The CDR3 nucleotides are TGCAGTGCTAGAGATTATGGGAGCAAAGGCACCACTGAAGCTTTCTTT. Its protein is CSARDYGSKGTTEAFF.

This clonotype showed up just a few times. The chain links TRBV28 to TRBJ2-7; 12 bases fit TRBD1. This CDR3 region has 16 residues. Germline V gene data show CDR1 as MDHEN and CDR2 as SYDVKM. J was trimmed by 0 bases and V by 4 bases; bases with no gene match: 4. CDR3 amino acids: CASSSQGQGASYEQYF. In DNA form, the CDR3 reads TGTGCCAGCAGTTCGCAGGGACAGGGGGCCTCCTACGAGCAGTACTTC. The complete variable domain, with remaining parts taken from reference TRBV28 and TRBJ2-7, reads DVKVTQSSRYLVKRTGEKVFLECVQDMDHENMFWYRQDPGLGLRLIYFSYDVKMKEKGDIPEGYSVSREKKERFSLILESASTNQTSMYLCASSSQGQGASYEQYFGPGTRLTVT.

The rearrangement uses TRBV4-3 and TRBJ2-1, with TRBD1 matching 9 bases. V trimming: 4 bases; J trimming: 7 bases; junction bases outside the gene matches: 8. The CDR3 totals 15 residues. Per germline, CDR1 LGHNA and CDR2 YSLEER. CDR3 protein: CASSPGQGYLNEQFF. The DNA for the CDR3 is TGCGCCAGCAGCCCGGGACAGGGATATTTGAATGAGCAGTTCTTC.

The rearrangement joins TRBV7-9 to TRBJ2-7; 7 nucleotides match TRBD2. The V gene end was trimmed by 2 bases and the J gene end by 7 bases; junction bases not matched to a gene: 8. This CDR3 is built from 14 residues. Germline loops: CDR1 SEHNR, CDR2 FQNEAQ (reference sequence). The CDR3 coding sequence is TGTGCCAGCAGCTTAAGGCTAGCGGCTAGAGAGCAGTACTTC. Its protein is CASSLRLAAREQYF. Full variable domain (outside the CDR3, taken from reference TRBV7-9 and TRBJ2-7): DTGVSQNPRHKITKRGQNVTFRCDPISEHNRLYWYRQTLGQGPEFLTYFQNEAQLEKSRLLSDRFSAERPKGSFSTLEIQRTEQGDSAMYLCASSLRLAAREQYFGPGTRLTVT.

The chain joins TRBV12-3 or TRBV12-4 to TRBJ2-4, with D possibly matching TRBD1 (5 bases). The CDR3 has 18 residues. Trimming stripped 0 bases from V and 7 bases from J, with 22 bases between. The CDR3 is CASSLALPGEGEYNIQYF. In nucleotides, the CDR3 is TGTGCCAGCAGTTTAGCCCTCCCCGGTGAAGGGGAATATAACATTCAGTACTTC.

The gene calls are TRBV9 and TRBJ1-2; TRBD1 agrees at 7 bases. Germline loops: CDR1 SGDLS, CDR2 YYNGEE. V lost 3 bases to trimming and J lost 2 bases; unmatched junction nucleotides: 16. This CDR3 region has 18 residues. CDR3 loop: CASSASRGATGANYGYTF. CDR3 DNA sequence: TGTGCCAGCAGCGCGAGCAGGGGGGCCACGGGGGCCAACTATGGCTACACCTTC.

The CDR3 nucleotides read TGTGCCAGCAGTTACCTACTTCCTCGGACTAGCGGGAGGTCATACAATGAGCAGTTCTTC. It codes for CASSYLLPRTSGRSYNEQFF. The chain is built from TRBV6-2 or TRBV6-3 and TRBJ2-1, with 14 bases aligning to TRBD2. This CDR3 region has 20 residues. Trimming cost V 2 bases and J 4 bases; bases outside gene matches: 13. Per the germline V gene, CDR1 is MNHEY and CDR2 is SVGEGT.

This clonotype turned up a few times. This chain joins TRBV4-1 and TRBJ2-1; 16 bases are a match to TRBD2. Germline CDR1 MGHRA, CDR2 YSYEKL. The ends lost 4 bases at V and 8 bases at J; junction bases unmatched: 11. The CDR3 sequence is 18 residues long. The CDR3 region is CASSRTGLAGGLVDEQFF. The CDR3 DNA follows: TGCGCCAGCAGCCGGACGGGACTAGCGGGAGGGCTAGTAGATGAGCAGTTCTTC.

The CDR3 coding sequence is TGTGCCAGCAGCTCCACGGGAGGACAAGGACAGAAGTATTTT. Protein product: CASSSTGGQGQKYF. This chain connects TRBV2 to TRBJ2-3; D is possibly TRBD2 (7 bases). The CDR3 totals 14 residues. V shed 6 bases and J shed 13 bases, with 23 bases lying between them. Per germline, CDR1 SNHLY and CDR2 FYNNEI.

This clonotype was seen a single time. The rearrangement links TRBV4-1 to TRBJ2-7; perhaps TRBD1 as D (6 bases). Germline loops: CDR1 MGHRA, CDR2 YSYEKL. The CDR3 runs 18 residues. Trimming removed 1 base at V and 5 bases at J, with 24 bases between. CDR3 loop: CASSQGLQGGKARNEQYF. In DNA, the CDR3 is TGCGCCAGCAGCCAAGGGTTACAGGGTGGAAAGGCTCGGAACGAGCAGTACTTC.

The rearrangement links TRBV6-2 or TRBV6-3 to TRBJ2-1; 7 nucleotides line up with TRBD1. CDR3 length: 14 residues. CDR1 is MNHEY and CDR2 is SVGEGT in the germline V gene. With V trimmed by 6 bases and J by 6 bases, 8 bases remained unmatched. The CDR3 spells CASSYEGGGNEQFF. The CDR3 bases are TGTGCCAGCAGCTACGAAGGGGGCGGCAATGAGCAGTTCTTC.

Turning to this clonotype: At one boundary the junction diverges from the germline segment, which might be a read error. CDR3 sequence: CSVEGSQEAQYF. The CDR3 nucleotides read TGCAGCGTTGAGGGCAGTCAAGAGGCCCAGTACTTC. The chain combines TRBV29-1 with TRBJ2-1; D unresolved. The DNA end is a closer match to TRBJ2-5, so the J assignment may be wrong. CDR1 is SQVTM, CDR2 ANQGSEA, per germline. CDR3 size: 12 residues.

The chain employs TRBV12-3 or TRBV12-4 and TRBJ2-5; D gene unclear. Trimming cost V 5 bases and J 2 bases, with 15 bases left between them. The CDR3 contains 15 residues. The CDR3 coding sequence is TGTGCCAGCAGTGCGACACCGATCAGACAAGAGACCCAGTACTTC. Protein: CASSATPIRQETQYF.